The present TCR beta chain was sequenced within a study of early T cells in non-severe SARS-CoV-2 infection (dated by TCRdb to about 2021). Study-wide context: Bulk RNA from unsorted whole blood was used for TCR sequencing, so alpha and beta chains could not be paired.

Study-wide findings and limitations: Matching against VDJdb was skewed toward anti-spike CD8 responses, likely underestimated virus-specific expansions, and missed private and CD4 specificities.

This clonotype has more than one count but fewer than ten. Its antigen is not yet known. It has no much larger one-base neighbor in the sample; base qualities were not kept. The CDR1 and CDR2 encoded by the germline V gene are SGHDT and YYEEEE. From its cysteine to its phenylalanine, the CDR3 spans 15 amino acids. Of all the DNA, just the CDR3 is kept, 45 bases in frame from base 1. The junction carries 13 bases between V and J, which are trimmed by 1 base and 3 bases respectively. Set within a cohort of healthcare workers in London, UK, this nested case-control study involved weekly PCR testing of nasopharyngeal swabs along with blood sampling. Healthcare workers were recruited between 23 and 31 March 2020, during the week of the UK lockdown, and were followed weekly for up to about 15 weeks. The library came from 5' RACE. This sample was sequenced with a NextSeq 500. Unique molecular identifiers were attached to individual cDNA molecules in the TCR library protocol so that sequencing error and PCR bias could be corrected. TCR alpha and beta chains were both sequenced, and the abundances of alpha and beta sequences in each sample were closely correlated with each other. The paper's data handling went like this. Decombinator V4 was used to perform V gene, J gene and CDR3 annotation of TCR sequences. Expanded TCRs were defined as changing significantly between any two time points under a Poisson model with p below 0.0001. Abundances of TCRs were expressed as counts per million after normalisation to the total number of TCRs sequenced in each sample. MAIT TCRs were defined by TRAV1-2 paired with TRAJ12, TRAJ20 or TRAJ33, and iNKT TCRs by TRAV10 paired with TRAJ18. VDJdb, accessed on 1 November 2021, was searched for TCRs annotated for CMV, EBV and SARS-CoV-2, and TCRs annotated for more than one antigen were excluded. The public reads were quality trimmed at Q25 with fastp and then assembled into clones with MiXCR by TCRdb, keeping productive beta chains. One record per CDR3 amino acid sequence lists the most common genes and DNA. The V and J calls here are based on TCRdb, not the publication. This sample holds 55,000 or so distinct CDR3 sequences; under 8.5% were observed only once. Approximately 5.5% of the sample goes to the ten largest clones.

Recombination joined TRBV5-6 with TRBJ1-1; D gene: possibly TRBD1, on 5 matching bases. This receptor was obtained from an adult who was a healthcare worker with PCR-confirmed SARS-CoV-2 infection or an uninfected control (not recorded which). Sequenced material: whole blood, taken at baseline. The nucleotide sequence is given as TGTGCCAGCAGCTTGCCGGGGCCTGAGGACACTGAAGCTTTCTTT. Its coded protein is CASSLPGPEDTEAFF. The CDR3 plus the reference TRBV5-6 and TRBJ1-1 genes for the other parts give the full variable domain: DAGVTQSPTHLIKTRGQQVTLRCSPKSGHDTVSWYQQALGQGPQFIFQYYEEEERQRGNFPDRFSGHQFPNYSSELNVNALLLGDSALYLCASSLPGPEDTEAFFGQGTRLTVV.